The source of this T cell receptor (beta chain) is a study of shared clonotypes between healthy human individuals. In the study overall: CD4 naive and CD4 memory each took three plates per donor, while CD8 naive took two and CD8 memory one.

Whole-study findings and limits: Sorted-subset sequencing was shown by rarefaction to be incomplete despite large depth.

An approximately 180 ng quantity of DNA, some 30,000 T cell genomes, went into the sorted-subset replicate PCRs. Clones were sequenced by immunoSEQ multiplex PCR, and TCRdb holds only the in-frame ones, with some missing. This table has some 2.4 million clones, 90% to 95% appearing once. Partitioning of CD4+ cells yielded a CD45RA+ naive subset and a CD45RA-negative memory subset. The V segment lost 4 bases and the J segment 2 bases; nucleotides outside the gene matches: 3. CDR3 length equals 16 residues. Germline-derived CDR1 and CDR2 are SGHDT and YYEEEE. Worth noting for this clone: Its antigen is still unknown. Other nucleotide sequences from this sample produce the same CDR3.

The source material was naive CD4+ T cells from PBMCs. The subset is: CD45RA+ positively selected. The TCR sequence derives from a man younger than 35 in good health. Some clones in this sample may be carry-over from other donors' samples. The V call is TRBV5-6, the J call TRBJ2-1; 13 bases agree with TRBD2. The CDR3 region is CASSTGTSGTYNEQFF. The CDR3, as DNA: TGTGCCAGCAGCACCGGGACTAGCGGGACCTACAATGAGCAGTTCTTC.